This entry is about one T cell receptor beta chain. Its cognate antigen is unknown. These data originate in a study of cytomegalovirus exposure and HLA in healthy donors. About the research overall: Roughly 80% of around 400 genotyped donors fell in the Caucasian-associated ancestry cluster. Broader study findings: Productive status was seen about 87% or about 30% of the time for most TCR beta V segments in an earlier analysis. TCR beta sequences reportedly predicted most subjects' HLA-A and HLA-B alleles accurately.

The donors, nominally healthy at sampling, likely had unrecorded immune exposures. The length of the CDR3 is 14 residues. CDR1 is LGHNA and CDR2 is YNFKEQ in the germline V gene. Trimming pared 4 bases from V and 2 bases from J, leaving 11 bases between. PCR involved 60 Vbeta and 13 Jbeta primers. TCRdb's table, derived via immunoSEQ multiplex PCR, lists solely in-frame clones and lacks some. The sample has approximately 100,000 clones, 70% to 80% seen once. The origin of this receptor is a female donor in good health and CMV-seropositive. The chain employs TRBV4-2 and TRBJ1-1; D gene ambiguous. The source material was PBMCs. CDR3 amino acids: CASSRSSPNTEAFF. The CDR3 region has the DNA TGTGCCAGCAGCCGGTCGAGCCCAAACACTGAAGCTTTCTTT.